The subject of this entry is one T cell receptor beta chain. Its antigen specificity is not known. No base quality values were provided; no much bigger clone lies one nucleotide off. The data originate from a study of blood T cell repertoires in COVID-19 (dated by TCRdb to 2020 to 2021). In the study overall: Samples covering the acute and convalescent phases of COVID-19 were provided by collaborators in the United States, Italy and Spain. The prospective study material was composed of cDNA or gDNA derived from T cells, B-cell-depleted T cells, or PBMCs. The dataset comprised deeply sampled blood TCRbeta repertoires from subjects exposed to, actively infected with, or recovered from COVID-19. The repertoires were released in a freely available public database intended as a resource for research on the immune response to SARS-CoV-2. The samples were drawn from the first 160 participants of the ongoing ImmuneRACE study and from 950 to 1,500 subjects provided by 6 global collaborators. Sample metadata almost always included a de-identified subject ID, COVID-19 status, age in years and sex. Where available, HLA class I and class II types were obtained from metadata supplied by the sample provider rather than from assay-based typing.

TCRbeta CDR3 regions were amplified from genomic DNA using the immunoSEQ Assay, a bias-controlled multiplex PCR. As for the original processing: The number of nucleated cells in each sample was estimated by amplification of reference gene primers within the assay. To quantify the absolute abundance of each unique TCRbeta CDR3 rearrangement, sequence reads were collapsed and filtered. Productive Simpson clonality was computed per sample as the square root of Simpson's diversity index over productive rearrangements. Imported from immuneACCESS, the table was reduced by TCRdb to in-frame sequences with V and J called. These copies leave out some clones; in studies compared against another copy, an unresolved V gene accounts for under half, and the cause of the remainder is not known. V, J and clone size are taken as reported in that table, and D and trimming were inferred from the DNA itself. Counted in this sample were about 100,000 clones; almost 80% of them appeared once. The ten largest make up around 30% of the sample.

Broad study findings and their caveats: The quantity of clinical and demographic metadata differed by source and by participant and was supplied without curation.

The collaborating institutions used their own protocols to collect whole blood in K2EDTA tubes. For TCRbeta analysis, collaborator samples were shipped as frozen whole blood, as isolated PBMCs, or as DNA extracted from either sample type. The sequence was collected from a man aged 70 or older with active or convalescent COVID-19. Sequenced sample: peripheral blood.

This receptor has the CDR3 CASTLGGADYGYTF. The sequence in DNA is TGTGCCAGCACCCTTGGGGGGGCGGACTATGGCTACACCTTC. The rearrangement combines TRBV13 with TRBJ1-2; TRBD1 could be the D gene, as 6 bases match. Trimming takes 7 bases from V and 3 bases from J, and the germline ends sit 15 bases apart. CDR1 and CDR2, looked up from the germline V gene (reference sequence), are PRHDT and FYEKMQ. Including the terminal cysteine and phenylalanine, the CDR3 comprises 14 residues. Solely the CDR3 DNA is kept, with 42 bases framed from the first base.